Ten or more counts support the clone carrying this T cell receptor beta chain. The germline V and J ends were trimmed by 6 bases and 7 bases, with 13 bases remaining between them. The V gene's germline CDR1 is MNHEY and CDR2 SVGEGT. The CDR3 loop spans 13 amino acids. Template switching added a universal primer site; cDNA carried unique molecular identifiers. A single record per CDR3 protein comes from TCRdb applying MiXCR to the 5' RACE reads. The table has a few hundred thousand distinct CDR3 sequences, approximately 10% seen once. The sample belongs to a study of identical twins. The chain carries TRBV6-2 or TRBV6-3 and TRBJ1-5, with a weak D call TRBD1 (6 bases). Specimen: memory T cells sorted from blood. This receptor was obtained from a man in his fifties in good health. CDR3 DNA sequence: TGTGCCAGCAGACCCAGGGGTTTCCAGCCCCAGCATTTT. Its protein product is CASRPRGFQPQHF.